This T cell receptor (beta chain) was sequenced during a study of T-cell reconstitution after alpha-beta-depleted transplantation in children. Researchers prepared the TCRbeta library using unique molecular identifiers, the study reports. Via MiXCR, TCRdb re-called the PCR reads, giving one row per CDR3 protein. In the table there are 200,000 to 300,000 distinct CDR3 sequences, about 12% of which are singletons. This clonotype turned up a few times. Germline assignment: CDR1 PRHDT and CDR2 FYEKMQ (reference sequence). This CDR3 region has 12 residues. V lost 5 bases, J lost 7 bases, and 12 bases lay in between.

The material sequenced was PBMCs from the stem cell graft donor, taken from the stem cell graft. The receptor was isolated from a human donor who donated a stem cell graft to a child with acute lymphoblastic leukemia. The V gene is TRBV13, the J gene TRBJ2-7; D may be TRBD1 or TRBD2 (5 bases each). The CDR3 is CASSPGEGEQYF. The CDR3 DNA is TGTGCCAGCAGCCCCGGTGAGGGGGAGCAGTACTTC.